These 13 T cell receptor beta chains were all obtained from the same sample, sequenced in a study of T cells in Graves' hyperthyroidism and ophthalmopathy. RNA transcripts were the template for amplifying TCR beta CDR3 regions. Using the HTBI primer set, a first-round RT-PCR was run on the TCR CDR3. TCRdb fed the multiplex PCR reads into MiXCR, producing one record per CDR3 protein. Of some 700,000 distinct CDR3 sequences detected, 17% appear once; the ten largest clones hold less than 20%. Input material: blood. Receptors originate from a man between 50 and 59 years old with Graves' hyperthyroidism.

A word on this clonotype: Without the conserved terminal phenylalanine or tryptophan, this CDR3 likely stems from a read error. The DNA is left out, because the CDR3 cannot be placed on it with certainty; the CDR3 is given as TCRdb lists it. The chain employs TRBV19 and TRBJ1-2; the table's TRBD1 call for D was not verified on the DNA. With termini counted, the CDR3 has 15 amino acids. Germline CDR1 LNHDA, CDR2 SQIVND (reference sequence). This chain's CDR3 is CASSLNRGGNYGSTV.

This clonotype was recorded at least ten times. This rearrangement joins TRBV2 to TRBJ2-7; 7 nucleotides line up with TRBD1. Germline loops: CDR1 SNHLY, CDR2 FYNNEI. With 6 bases clipped from V and 4 bases from J, the junction kept 3 bases outside the gene matches. The CDR3 runs 12 residues. CDR3 sequence reads: CASRDRVYEQYF. The CDR3 coding sequence is TGTGCCAGCAGAGACAGGGTTTACGAGCAGTACTTC.

This clonotype occurred many times. V is TRBV29-1 and J is TRBJ2-7, with 9 nucleotides matching TRBD1. CDR3 size: 15 residues. J lost 4 bases, V lost 3 bases, and 10 bases had no gene match. The V gene's germline CDR1 is SQVTM and CDR2 ANQGSEA. The CDR3 nucleotides are TGCAGCGTTGAGTTCCGGGGGACAGGGAGGTACGAGCAGTACTTC. It codes for CSVEFRGTGRYEQYF.

This clonotype was detected a few times. The chain recombines TRBV20-1 with TRBJ2-7, with D perhaps matching TRBD2 (5 bases). V lost 3 bases and J 3 bases, leaving 18 bases between the germline ends. The CDR3 loop spans 15 amino acids. Germline CDR1 DFQATT, CDR2 SNEGSKA (reference sequence). CDR3 coding DNA: TGCAGTGCTAGTGAGGAGGTCCTATCGAACTACGAGCAGTACTTC. It specifies CSASEEVLSNYEQYF.

The chain is built from TRBV4-3 and TRBJ2-1; TRBD1 might be the D (6 bases). The CDR3 covers 15 residues. Trimming removed 3 bases from V and 7 bases from J, with 16 bases in between. Germline CDR1 LGHNA, CDR2 YSLEER. In DNA, the CDR3 is TGCGCCAGCAGCCACCGACTAACAGGGAAGAATGAGCAGTTCTTC. Encoded protein: CASSHRLTGKNEQFF.

This clonotype was recorded many times. This sequence joins TRBV2 and TRBJ2-5; no firm D call. This CDR3 is 14 amino acids long. Germline V gene lookup returns CDR1 SNHLY and CDR2 FYNNEI. V was pared by 5 bases and J by 5 bases, with 15 bases between. In nucleotides, the CDR3 is TGTGCCAGCAGTCTCCGTGGAATCGGGGAGACCCAGTACTTC. It yields the protein CASSLRGIGETQYF.

The chain has TRBV6-1 and TRBJ2-3; TRBD2 might be the D (5 bases). CDR3 length equals 14 residues. Germline V CDR1 and CDR2: MNHNS, SASEGT. V was trimmed by 3 bases and J by 3 bases, leaving 10 bases between them. CDR3 sequence reads: CASSDKRRTDTQYF. DNA of the CDR3: TGTGCCAGCAGTGATAAGCGGAGGACAGATACGCAGTATTTT.

This clonotype was counted at least ten times. The chain recombines TRBV29-1 with TRBJ2-6; 7 positions match TRBD1. Germline loops: CDR1 SQVTM, CDR2 ANQGSEA. V was pared by 2 bases and J by 0 bases, with 4 bases of the junction left unmatched. The CDR3 contains 16 residues. The CDR3 DNA reads TGCAGCGTTGAATTGGGACAGTCCTCTGGGGCCAACGTCCTGACTTTC. Its translation is CSVELGQSSGANVLTF.

The J gene is TRBJ1-1, the V gene TRBV29-1; D may be TRBD1 (5 bases). Germline CDR1 SQVTM, CDR2 ANQGSEA. Deletions cut 4 bases from V and 4 bases from J, with 10 bases between. The CDR3 is made up of 12 amino acids. CDR3 in DNA: TGCAGCGTTGGCCGGGGGTCCACTGAAGCTTTCTTT. Translating gives CSVGRGSTEAFF.

This clonotype was detected a few times. The chain recombines TRBV9 with TRBJ2-2; D might be TRBD2 (5 bases). With 1 base removed from V and 5 bases from J, the gap between germline ends came to 12 bases. Per germline, CDR1 SGDLS and CDR2 YYNGEE. CDR3 length equals 15 residues. DNA for the CDR3: TGTGCCAGCAGCGTACGGACCGGGGAGACCGGGGAGCTGTTTTTT. Its protein is CASSVRTGETGELFF.

This clonotype was seen many times. The genes are TRBV7-2 and TRBJ1-5, with a tentative D call TRBD1 (6 bases). The CDR3 contains 17 residues. Trimming pared 1 base from V and 5 bases from J, leaving 18 bases between. The germline CDR1 and CDR2 sequences are SGHTA and FQGNSA. Written as DNA, the CDR3 is TGTGCCAGCAGCTTAGACAGGGTTATGATCTCGGATCAGCCCCAGCATTTT. It is translated as CASSLDRVMISDQPQHF. Full variable domain (remainder filled in from reference TRBV7-2 and TRBJ1-5): GAGVSQSPSNKVTEKGKDVELRCDPISGHTALYWYRQSLGQGLEFLIYFQGNSAPDKSGLPSDRFSAERTGGSVSTLTIQRTQQEDSAVYLCASSLDRVMISDQPQHFGDGTRLSIL.

This clonotype was recorded a few times. This chain uses TRBV18 with TRBJ2-1; 7 bases fit TRBD1. The CDR3 loop spans 13 amino acids. The ends lost 5 bases at V and 10 bases at J; junction bases unmatched: 8. Germline V gives CDR1 KGHSH, CDR2 LQKENI. Here the CDR3 DNA reads TGTGCCAGCTCATCCAAAGACAGGGTAGAGCAGTTCTTC. It is translated as CASSSKDRVEQFF.

This chain links TRBV6-2 or TRBV6-3 with TRBJ1-4; no firm D call. Trimming cost V 7 bases and J 4 bases, with 22 bases left between them. CDR1 is MNHEY, CDR2 SVGEGT, per germline. The CDR3 length is 17 residues. CDR3 in DNA: TGTGCCAGCAATGCACTCGAGTTCAGCCGGTATAATGAAAAACTGTTTTTT. Translating gives CASNALEFSRYNEKLFF.